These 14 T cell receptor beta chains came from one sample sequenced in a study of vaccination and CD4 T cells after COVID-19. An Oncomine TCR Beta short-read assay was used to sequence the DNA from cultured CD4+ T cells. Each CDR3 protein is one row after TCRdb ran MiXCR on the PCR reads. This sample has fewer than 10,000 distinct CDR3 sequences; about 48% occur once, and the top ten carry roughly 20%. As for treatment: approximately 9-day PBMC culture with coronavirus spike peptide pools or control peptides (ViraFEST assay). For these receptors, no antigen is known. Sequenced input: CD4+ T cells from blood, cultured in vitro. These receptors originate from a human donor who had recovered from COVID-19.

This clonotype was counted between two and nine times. Here the CDR3 reads CSGVRGEVPDTQYF. The CDR3 nucleotides are TGCAGCGGTGTCAGGGGGGAGGTTCCAGATACGCAGTATTTT. This chain connects TRBV29-1 to TRBJ2-3, with TRBD1 as a possible D gene (7 bases). From germline, CDR1 is SQVTM and CDR2 ANQGSEA. Trimming shortened V by 7 bases and J by 4 bases, and 18 bases separated the two germline ends. The CDR3 has 14 amino acids.

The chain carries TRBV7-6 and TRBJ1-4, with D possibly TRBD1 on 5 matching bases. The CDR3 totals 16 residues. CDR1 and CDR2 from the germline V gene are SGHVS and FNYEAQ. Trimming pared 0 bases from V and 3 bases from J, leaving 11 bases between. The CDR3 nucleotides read TGTGCCAGCAGCTTAGCAGCGCAGGGTGCTAATGAAAAACTGTTTTTT. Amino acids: CASSLAAQGANEKLFF.

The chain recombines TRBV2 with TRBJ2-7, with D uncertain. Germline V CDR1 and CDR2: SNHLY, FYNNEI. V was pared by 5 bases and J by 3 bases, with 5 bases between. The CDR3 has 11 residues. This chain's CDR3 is CASSSYYEQYF. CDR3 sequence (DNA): TGTGCCAGCAGTTCCTACTACGAGCAGTACTTC.

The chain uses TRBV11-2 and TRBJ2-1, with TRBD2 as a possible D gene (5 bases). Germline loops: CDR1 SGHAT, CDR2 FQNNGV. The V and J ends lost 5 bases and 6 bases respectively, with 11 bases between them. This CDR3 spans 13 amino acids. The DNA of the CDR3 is TGTGCCAGCAGCCACCTAGCTATCAATGAGCAGTTCTTC. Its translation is CASSHLAINEQFF.

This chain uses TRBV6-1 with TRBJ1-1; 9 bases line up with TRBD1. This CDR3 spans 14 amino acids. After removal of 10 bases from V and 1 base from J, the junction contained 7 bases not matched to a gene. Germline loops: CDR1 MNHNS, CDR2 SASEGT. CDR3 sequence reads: CAISTGGGNTEAFF. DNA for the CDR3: TGTGCCATCAGCACAGGGGGCGGGAACACTGAAGCTTTCTTT.

The CDR3 nucleotides are TGTGCCAGCAGCTTAGAGCCCACGACACCCTACGAGCAGTACTTC. Its translation is CASSLEPTTPYEQYF. The V and J genes are TRBV11-2 and TRBJ2-7; no firm D call. Trimming removed 0 bases at V and 2 bases at J, with 11 bases between. The CDR3 is 15 amino acids. Germline V gene sequence: CDR1 SGHAT, CDR2 FQNNGV. The full variable domain, completed using reference TRBV11-2 and TRBJ2-7, is EAGVAQSPRYKIIEKRQSVAFWCNPISGHATLYWYQQILGQGPKLLIQFQNNGVVDDSQLPKDRFSAERLKGVDSTLKIQPAKLEDSAVYLCASSLEPTTPYEQYFGPGTRLTVT.

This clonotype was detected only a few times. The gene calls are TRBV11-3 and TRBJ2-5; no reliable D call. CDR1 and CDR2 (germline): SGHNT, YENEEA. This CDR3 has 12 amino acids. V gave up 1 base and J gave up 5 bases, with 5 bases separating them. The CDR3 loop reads CASSLGDETQYF. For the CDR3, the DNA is TGTGCCAGCAGCTTAGGGGATGAGACCCAGTACTTC.

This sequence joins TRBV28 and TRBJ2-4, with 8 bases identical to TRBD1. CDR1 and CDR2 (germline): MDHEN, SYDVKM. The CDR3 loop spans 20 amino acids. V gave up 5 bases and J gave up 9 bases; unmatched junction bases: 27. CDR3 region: CASSQDKWGLDRVWVGIQYF. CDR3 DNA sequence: TGTGCCAGCAGTCAAGATAAATGGGGTTTGGACAGGGTGTGGGTGGGCATTCAGTACTTC.

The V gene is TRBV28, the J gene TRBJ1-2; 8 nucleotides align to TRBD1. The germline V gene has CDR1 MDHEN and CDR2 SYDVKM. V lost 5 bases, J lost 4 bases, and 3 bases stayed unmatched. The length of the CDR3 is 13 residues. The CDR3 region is CASSPGQGYGYTF. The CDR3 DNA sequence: TGTGCCAGCAGTCCAGGACAGGGCTATGGCTACACCTTC.

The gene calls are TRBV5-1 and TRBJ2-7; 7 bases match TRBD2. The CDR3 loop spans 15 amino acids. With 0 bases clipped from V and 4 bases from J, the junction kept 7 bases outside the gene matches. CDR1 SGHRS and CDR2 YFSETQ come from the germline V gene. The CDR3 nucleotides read TGCGCCAGCAGCTTGGAGGGCGGGAGAGGATACGAGCAGTACTTC. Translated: CASSLEGGRGYEQYF.

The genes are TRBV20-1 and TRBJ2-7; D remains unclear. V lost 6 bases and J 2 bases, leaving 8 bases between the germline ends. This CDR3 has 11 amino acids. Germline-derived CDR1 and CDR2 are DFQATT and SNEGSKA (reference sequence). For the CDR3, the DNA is TGCAGTGCATCCGTTACCTACGAGCAGTACTTC. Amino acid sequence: CSASVTYEQYF.

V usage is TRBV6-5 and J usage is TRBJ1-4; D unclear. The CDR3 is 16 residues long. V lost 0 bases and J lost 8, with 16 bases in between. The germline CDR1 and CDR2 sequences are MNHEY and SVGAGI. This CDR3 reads CASSYSWAQSREKLFF. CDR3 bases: TGTGCCAGCAGTTACTCTTGGGCCCAATCAAGGGAAAAACTGTTTTTT.

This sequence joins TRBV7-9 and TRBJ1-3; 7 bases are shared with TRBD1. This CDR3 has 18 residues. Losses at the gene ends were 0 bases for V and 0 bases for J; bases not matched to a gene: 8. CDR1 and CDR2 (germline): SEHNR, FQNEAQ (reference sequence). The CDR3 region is CASSLAPGQWTSGNTIYF. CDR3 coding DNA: TGTGCCAGCAGCTTAGCACCGGGACAGTGGACCTCTGGAAACACCATATATTTT. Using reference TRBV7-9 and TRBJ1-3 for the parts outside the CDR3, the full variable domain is DTGVSQNPRHKITKRGQNVTFRCDPISEHNRLYWYRQTLGQGPEFLTYFQNEAQLEKSRLLSDRFSAERPKGSFSTLEIQRTEQGDSAMYLCASSLAPGQWTSGNTIYFGEGSWLTVV.

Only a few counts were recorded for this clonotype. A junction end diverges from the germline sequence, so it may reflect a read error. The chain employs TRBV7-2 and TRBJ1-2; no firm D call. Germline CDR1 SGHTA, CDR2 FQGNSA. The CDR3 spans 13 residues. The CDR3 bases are TGTGCCAGCAGCTCTAGAGAGGCTTTTACGGCGGACTTC. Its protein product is CASSSREAFTADF.